This entry lists 8 T cell receptor beta chains sequenced from one sample in a study of shared clonotypes between healthy human individuals. Only in-frame clones appear in the TCRdb table, and some are missing; sequencing was by immunoSEQ multiplex PCR. The sample lists around 700,000 clones, 55% to 75% occurring once. Material for sequencing was memory CD4+ T cells sorted from blood. Stated subset: CD45RA-negative fraction. All receptors derive from a woman in her 30s in good health.

The chain joins TRBV18 to TRBJ1-2, with 7 bases lining up with TRBD1. From germline, CDR1 is KGHSH and CDR2 LQKENI. Germline trimming cut 4 bases from V and 8 bases from J; bases unmatched to any gene: 10. This CDR3 has 14 amino acids. The CDR3 spells CASSLGGQRGGYTF. The CDR3 DNA sequence: TGTGCCAGCTCACTTGGGGGACAGAGAGGAGGCTACACCTTC.

The chain couples TRBV15 to TRBJ2-3; D not certain. CDR1 and CDR2 (germline): LNHNV, YYDKDF (reference sequence). The CDR3 length is 16 residues. V dropped 2 bases and J dropped 4 bases, with 16 bases sitting between them. This chain's CDR3 is CATSRLSDPFADTQYF. As DNA, the CDR3 is TGTGCCACCAGCAGACTAAGCGACCCGTTCGCAGATACGCAGTATTTT.

The J gene is TRBJ1-4, the V gene TRBV6-1; tentative D call: TRBD1 (5 bases). Germline CDR1 reads MNHNS; CDR2 reads SASEGT. This CDR3 has 14 amino acids. The V gene lost 7 bases and the J gene lost 3 bases, with 12 bases spanning the gap. This CDR3 is CASKEGWSNEKLFF. CDR3 bases: TGTGCCAGCAAAGAGGGGTGGTCTAATGAAAAACTGTTTTTT.

The chain joins TRBV5-1 to TRBJ2-1, with 8 bases fitting TRBD2. The length of the CDR3 is 13 residues. Germline V gene lookup returns CDR1 SGHRS and CDR2 YFSETQ. J gave up 8 bases and V 0 bases, and 1 base lay outside the gene matches. The CDR3 DNA follows: TGCGCCAGCAGCTTGGGGCGGGAGGATGAGCAGTTCTTC. The encoded protein is CASSLGREDEQFF.

This rearrangement joins TRBV5-1 to TRBJ2-2, with 8 bases aligning to TRBD1. With 0 bases clipped from V and 6 bases from J, the junction kept 4 bases outside the gene matches. The CDR3 is 15 amino acids. CDR1 is SGHRS and CDR2 is YFSETQ in the germline V gene. The CDR3 DNA follows: TGCGCCAGCAGCTTGGAACAGGGGGGCCCCGGGGAGCTGTTTTTT. Translated, it gives CASSLEQGGPGELFF. The whole variable domain, filled in from reference TRBV5-1 and TRBJ2-2, reads KAGVTQTPRYLIKTRGQQVTLSCSPISGHRSVSWYQQTPGQGLQFLFEYFSETQRNKGNFPGRFSGRQFSNSRSEMNVSTLELGDSALYLCASSLEQGGPGELFFGEGSRLTVL.

V usage is TRBV27 and J usage is TRBJ1-3; possibly TRBD1 for D (6 bases). Germline V CDR1 and CDR2: MNHEY, SMNVEV (reference sequence). The ends were cut back, 11 bases at V and 4 bases at J, with 21 bases in the middle. The CDR3 totals 15 residues. CDR3 amino acids: CAQLGPGAGGNTIYF. For the CDR3, the DNA is TGTGCCCAATTGGGGCCAGGGGCTGGAGGAAACACCATATATTTT.

This chain uses TRBV5-1 with TRBJ2-3; 12 positions agree with TRBD2. The germline CDR1 and CDR2 sequences are SGHRS and YFSETQ. The J segment lost 6 bases and the V segment lost 0 bases, leaving 11 bases of the junction unmatched. The CDR3 has 18 residues. CDR3 in amino acids: CASSLELAGGVARDTQYF. The CDR3 DNA sequence: TGCGCCAGCAGCTTGGAGCTAGCGGGAGGGGTGGCCCGGGATACGCAGTATTTT.

This clone was picked up a small number of times. The chain combines TRBV27 with TRBJ2-7; a possible D gene is TRBD2 (7 bases). This CDR3 comprises 16 residues. V was pared by 7 bases and J by 2 bases, with 21 bases between. Germline V gives CDR1 MNHEY, CDR2 SMNVEV (reference sequence). CDR3: CASTLTGSGDAYEQYF. The CDR3 nucleotides read TGTGCCAGCACCCTGACAGGCAGCGGGGACGCCTACGAGCAGTACTTC.